The rows below give T cell receptor beta chains drawn from one sample of a study of blood T cell repertoires in COVID-19. The table came from immunoSEQ multiplex PCR; TCRdb's copy has only in-frame clones and leaves some out. The sample holds 14,000 to 15,000 clones, about 90% seen once. The material sequenced was peripheral blood. The source of these receptors is a human donor in a cohort sampled during active COVID-19. The CDR3 runs from the conserved cysteine through the conserved F or W. The D gene is left open where the match is weak. The size entry is marked missing in some rows and otherwise reads once, few, many or a size class.

TRBJ2-1	12	TRBV6-5	-	-	CASESGDNEQFF	TGTGCCAGCGAATCAGGGGACAATGAGCAGTTCTTC
TRBJ1-5	13	TRBV19	-	-	CASSRQGNQPQHF	TGTGCCAGTAGTCGCCAGGGAAATCAGCCCCAGCATTTT
TRBJ2-6	16	TRBV6-2/TRBV6-3	-	-	CASSYPLFSGANVLTF	TGTGCCAGCAGTTACCCTTTATTCTCTGGGGCCAACGTCCTGACTTTC
TRBJ2-5	13	TRBV4-1	-	-	CASSHPRGETQYF	TGCGCCAGCAGCCACCCGAGGGGGGAGACCCAGTACTTC
TRBJ2-1	17	TRBV6-2/TRBV6-3	TRBD1	-	CASSYFYGGQGANEQFF	TGTGCCAGCAGTTACTTTTATGGGGGACAGGGAGCCAATGAGCAGTTCTTC
TRBJ1-5	15	TRBV5-1	-	-	CASSPDGGSNQPQHF	TGCGCCAGCAGCCCGGACGGAGGTAGCAATCAGCCCCAGCATTTT
TRBJ1-5	13	TRBV19	-	-	CASSMIPSQPQHF	TGTGCCAGTAGTATGATTCCGAGCCAGCCCCAGCATTTT
TRBJ1-2	16	TRBV7-2	-	-	CASSLSLAGAGYGYTF	TGTGCCAGCAGCTTATCCCTGGCAGGGGCTGGCTATGGCTACACCTTC
TRBJ1-1	16	TRBV6-6	-	-	CASSWGGVGLNTEAFF	TGTGCCAGCAGTTGGGGGGGTGTCGGTTTGAACACTGAAGCTTTCTTT
TRBJ2-3	16	TRBV6-5	TRBD2	-	CASSWRRGWSTDTQYF	TGTGCCAGCAGTTGGAGGCGGGGGTGGAGCACAGATACGCAGTATTTT
TRBJ1-5	14	TRBV2	TRBD1	-	CASSPLDRGQPQHF	TGTGCCAGCAGCCCACTGGACAGGGGACAGCCCCAGCATTTT
TRBJ1-4	16	TRBV19	TRBD1	-	CASSIRQGADGEKLFF	TGTGCCAGTAGTATTCGGCAGGGGGCGGATGGAGAAAAACTGTTTTTT
TRBJ1-2	17	TRBV7-9	-	-	CASSLGGRGKVGYGYTF	TGTGCCAGCAGCTTAGGGGGCAGGGGAAAGGTTGGATATGGCTACACCTTC
TRBJ2-7	12	TRBV18	-	-	CASSSGAYEQYF	TGTGCCAGCTCAAGTGGAGCCTACGAGCAGTACTTC
TRBJ2-7	15	TRBV7-2	-	-	CASSVDWQDFYEQYF	TGTGCCAGCAGCGTTGATTGGCAGGACTTTTACGAGCAGTACTTC
TRBJ1-2	12	TRBV2	-	-	CASAGLNYGYTF	TGTGCCAGCGCCGGACTCAACTATGGCTACACCTTC
TRBJ2-7	15	TRBV5-4	TRBD2	-	CASSLRSGGTYEQYF	TGTGCCAGCAGCTTGCGTAGCGGGGGGACCTACGAGCAGTACTTC
TRBJ1-1	14	TRBV7-3	TRBD1	-	CASSRGGANTEAFF	TGTGCCAGCAGCCGAGGGGGCGCGAACACTGAAGCTTTCTTT
TRBJ1-2	15	TRBV19	TRBD1	-	CASSFTLTGGSGYTF	TGTGCCAGTAGTTTCACACTTACAGGGGGCAGCGGCTACACCTTC
TRBJ2-3	16	TRBV25-1	-	-	CASSEFEGGSTDTQYF	TGTGCCAGCAGTGAATTCGAGGGGGGGAGCACAGATACGCAGTATTTT
TRBJ2-3	13	TRBV5-4	-	-	CASSFWATDTQYF	TGTGCCAGCAGCTTTTGGGCGACAGATACGCAGTATTTT
TRBJ2-1	18	TRBV9	TRBD2	-	CASSVGRGSGGSYNEQFF	TGTGCCAGCAGCGTAGGGAGGGGAAGCGGGGGCTCCTACAATGAGCAGTTCTTC
TRBJ2-2	16	TRBV11-3	-	-	CASSLEWRGGTGELFF	TGTGCCAGCAGCTTAGAGTGGAGAGGAGGAACCGGGGAGCTGTTTTTT
TRBJ1-2	14	TRBV5-5	TRBD1	-	CASFPGQDAYSYTF	TGTGCCAGCTTTCCGGGACAGGATGCTTATAGCTACACCTTC
TRBJ1-2	14	TRBV3-1/TRBV3-2	TRBD1	-	CASRPTGQGLGYTF	TGTGCCAGCAGACCCACGGGACAGGGACTTGGCTACACCTTC
TRBJ2-1	18	TRBV4-1	TRBD2	-	CASSQDRGKGGGKEEQFF	TGCGCCAGCAGCCAAGATCGAGGGAAGGGCGGGGGGAAGGAGGAGCAGTTCTTC
TRBJ2-7	13	TRBV27	-	-	CASSSSHSREQYF	TGTGCCAGCAGTTCAAGCCACAGTCGCGAGCAGTACTTC
TRBJ1-2	14	TRBV10-2	-	once	CASRLGATNYGYTF	TGCGCCAGCAGGTTGGGGGCTACTAACTATGGCTACACCTTC
TRBJ2-7	13	TRBV9	-	-	CASSVAPGNEQYF	TGTGCCAGCAGCGTAGCACCGGGTAACGAGCAGTACTTC
TRBJ1-1	15	TRBV4-1	-	-	CASSQAQGSNTEAFF	TGCGCCAGCAGCCAAGCGCAGGGATCGAACACTGAAGCTTTCTTT
TRBJ2-1	15	TRBV5-4	-	few	CASSLQGGGNNEQFF	TGTGCCAGCAGCTTACAAGGGGGTGGGAACAATGAGCAGTTCTTC
TRBJ1-6	17	TRBV11-2	-	-	CASSGGQSSSYNSPLHF	TGTGCCAGCAGCGGGGGACAATCCAGCTCCTATAATTCACCCCTCCACTTT
TRBJ2-7	15	TRBV9	-	-	CASAFTSSPSGEQYF	TGTGCCAGCGCGTTTACTAGCTCGCCGTCGGGGGAGCAGTACTTC
TRBJ2-1	15	TRBV19	-	-	CASSIVESSYNEQFF	TGTGCCAGTAGTATAGTGGAGAGCTCCTACAATGAGCAGTTCTTC
TRBJ1-2	13	TRBV4-3	TRBD1	-	CASSPQGAFGYTF	TGCGCCAGCAGCCCCCAGGGGGCTTTTGGCTACACCTTC
TRBJ2-6	16	TRBV3-1/TRBV3-2	-	-	CASSQSGLVPANVLTF	TGTGCCAGCAGCCAGTCCGGTTTGGTCCCGGCCAACGTCCTGACTTTC
TRBJ1-1	14	TRBV4-3	-	-	CASSQMTVNTEAFF	TGCGCCAGCAGCCAAATGACAGTGAACACTGAAGCTTTCTTT
TRBJ2-3	17	TRBV3-1/TRBV3-2	TRBD2	-	CASSQYFSSGGGDTQYF	TGTGCCAGCAGCCAATACTTTTCTAGCGGGGGCGGAGATACGCAGTATTTT
TRBJ2-7	14	TRBV5-1	TRBD2	-	CASSFLAGGYEQYF	TGCGCCAGCAGCTTCCTAGCGGGGGGTTACGAGCAGTACTTC
TRBJ2-5	15	TRBV6-6	TRBD2	-	CASSFPTSLGETQYF	TGTGCCAGCAGTTTCCCGACTAGCCTTGGGGAGACCCAGTACTTC
TRBJ2-2	15	TRBV19	-	-	CASSGSGGYTGELFF	TGTGCCAGTAGTGGTAGTGGTGGTTACACCGGGGAGCTGTTTTTT
TRBJ2-3	14	TRBV4-3	-	-	CASSQAPRADTQYF	TGCGCCAGCAGCCAAGCCCCGAGGGCAGATACGCAGTATTTT
TRBJ2-3	15	TRBV14	-	-	CASSRKRLSTDTQYF	TGTGCCAGCAGCAGAAAGAGACTTAGCACAGATACGCAGTATTTT
TRBJ1-3	17	TRBV18	TRBD1	-	CASSPRGQVGSGNTIYF	TGTGCCAGCTCACCACGAGGACAGGTTGGCTCTGGAAACACCATATATTTT
TRBJ2-7	14	TRBV7-9	-	-	CASSLEDNSYEQYF	TGTGCCAGCAGCTTAGAGGACAACTCCTACGAGCAGTACTTC
TRBJ2-2	16	TRBV5-1	-	-	CASSLGQLLNTGELFF	TGCGCCAGCAGCTTGGGACAGCTCTTAAACACCGGGGAGCTGTTTTTT
TRBJ2-5	14	TRBV25-1	-	-	CASSEWGSRSTQYF	TGTGCCAGCAGTGAATGGGGCAGCCGCTCGACCCAGTACTTC
TRBJ2-1	13	TRBV2	-	-	CASTSGAYNEQFF	TGTGCCAGCACTTCAGGTGCCTACAATGAGCAGTTCTTC
TRBJ1-1	13	TRBV5-6	TRBD1	-	CASSLEDRGTAFF	TGTGCCAGCAGCTTGGAGGACAGGGGGACGGCTTTCTTT
TRBJ1-3	15	TRBV5-6	-	-	CASSSRDTSGNTIYF	TGTGCCAGCAGCTCACGGGACACCTCTGGAAACACCATATATTTT
TRBJ1-4	15	TRBV6-5	TRBD1	-	CASSYSGQGREKLFF	TGTGCCAGCAGTTACTCTGGACAGGGCCGCGAAAAACTGTTTTTT
TRBJ2-7	16	TRBV18	-	-	CASSPTPTTSQHEQYF	TGTGCCAGCTCCCCTACCCCTACGACTAGTCAACACGAGCAGTACTTC
TRBJ1-1	14	TRBV19	-	-	CASSMLGGSTEAFF	TGTGCCAGTAGTATGTTGGGGGGTAGCACTGAAGCTTTCTTT
TRBJ2-2	13	TRBV11-2	-	-	CASSRLELRELFF	TGTGCCAGCAGCCGACTGGAGCTAAGGGAGCTGTTTTTT